One sample yielded the 19 T cell receptor beta chains listed below, sequenced in a study of OX40 agonist ivuxolimab in advanced cancers. Here immunoSEQ multiplex PCR was the method, and the copy in TCRdb shows in-frame clones only, minus some. The data contain fewer than 75,000 clones, about 88% of them singletons. The input for sequencing was CD4+ or CD8+ T cells sorted from blood, taken in a trial of the OX40 agonist ivuxolimab. The receptor source for this set is an adult with an advanced solid tumor such as melanoma, head and neck, liver or kidney cancer.

CDR3 sequence (DNA): TGTGCCACCGGGAGCGGGAGTAGGGAGACCCAGTACTTC. This codes for CATGSGSRETQYF. The rearrangement links TRBV28 to TRBJ2-5; 8 nucleotides line up with TRBD2. The germline CDR1 and CDR2 sequences are MDHEN and SYDVKM. Losses at the gene ends were 10 bases for V and 5 bases for J; bases not matched to a gene: 9. This CDR3 has 13 amino acids. Filled out from reference TRBV28 and TRBJ2-5, the complete variable domain reads DVKVTQSSRYLVKRTGEKVFLECVQDMDHENMFWYRQDPGLGLRLIYFSYDVKMKEKGDIPEGYSVSREKKERFSLILESASTNQTSMYLCATGSGSRETQYFGPGTRLLVL.

The chain employs TRBV11-3 and TRBJ2-3, with D hard to call. Per the germline V gene, CDR1 is SGHNT and CDR2 is YENEEA. The germline V and J ends were trimmed by 1 base and 6 bases, with 5 bases remaining between them. This CDR3 has 12 residues. The CDR3 DNA reads TGTGCCAGCAGCTTAGCGGCGGATACGCAGTATTTT. Protein: CASSLAADTQYF.

This clone was seen once. J is TRBJ2-1 and V is TRBV5-1; 12 bases are a match to TRBD2. Germline trimming cut 2 bases from V and 4 bases from J; bases unmatched to any gene: 4. Germline assignment: CDR1 SGHRS and CDR2 YFSETQ. The CDR3 contains 16 residues. The CDR3 bases are TGCGCCAGCAGCTTACTAGCGGGAGGTTTATACAATGAGCAGTTCTTC. Amino acids: CASSLLAGGLYNEQFF. Full variable domain (missing parts from reference TRBV5-1 and TRBJ2-1): KAGVTQTPRYLIKTRGQQVTLSCSPISGHRSVSWYQQTPGQGLQFLFEYFSETQRNKGNFPGRFSGRQFSNSRSEMNVSTLELGDSALYLCASSLLAGGLYNEQFFGPGTRLTVL.

The rearrangement uses TRBV9 and TRBJ2-2; the D gene is possibly TRBD2 (6 bases). Germline CDR1 and CDR2: SGDLS and YYNGEE. Trimming removed 0 bases from V and 0 bases from J, with 9 bases in between. This CDR3 comprises 16 residues. The CDR3 DNA follows: TGTGCCAGCAGCGTAGCTGCGGGGACGAACACCGGGGAGCTGTTTTTT. Amino acid sequence: CASSVAAGTNTGELFF. The full variable domain, completed using reference TRBV9 and TRBJ2-2, is DSGVTQTPKHLITATGQRVTLRCSPRSGDLSVYWYQQSLDQGLQFLIQYYNGEERAKGNILERFSAQQFPDLHSELNLSSLELGDSALYFCASSVAAGTNTGELFFGEGSRLTVL.

The rearrangement uses TRBV7-6 and TRBJ2-7; D is tentatively TRBD1 or TRBD2 (5 bases each). Trimming removed 5 bases at V and 0 bases at J, with 11 bases between. CDR1 and CDR2 (germline): SGHVS, FNYEAQ. The CDR3 loop spans 14 amino acids. CDR3 amino acids: CASSGPGTSYEQYF. The CDR3 coding sequence is TGTGCCAGCAGCGGACCAGGGACCTCCTACGAGCAGTACTTC.

This clone appeared a few times. The chain recombines TRBV7-6 with TRBJ2-1; 8 bases map to TRBD1. The junction had 12 bases not matched to a gene; V was cut back by 4 bases and J by 7 bases. The CDR3 has 16 residues. Per germline, CDR1 SGHVS and CDR2 FNYEAQ. The DNA for the CDR3 is TGTGCCAGCAGCTCTATCCGACAGGGGAGGCTGAATGAGCAGTTCTTC. Encoded protein: CASSSIRQGRLNEQFF.

The chain combines TRBV5-1 with TRBJ1-2; 9 bases match TRBD1. From germline, CDR1 is SGHRS and CDR2 YFSETQ. The CDR3 length is 12 residues. Trimming took 6 bases from V and 8 from J; bases not matched to a gene: 5. This CDR3 reads CASKRTGEGYTF. As DNA, the CDR3 is TGCGCCAGCAAGAGGACAGGGGAAGGCTACACCTTC.

The V and J genes are TRBV7-9 and TRBJ2-7, with D perhaps TRBD1 (6 bases). Germline CDR1 reads SEHNR; CDR2 reads FQNEAQ (reference sequence). Trimming left V 5 bases short and J 0 bases short, with 8 bases between. The CDR3 sequence is 13 residues long. CDR3 nucleotide sequence: TGTGCCAGCAGCCCGACAGGCTCCTACGAGCAGTACTTC. Protein product: CASSPTGSYEQYF.

The rearrangement joins TRBV6-1 to TRBJ2-3; 7 nucleotides line up with TRBD1. CDR3 length: 15 residues. V shed 3 bases and J 2 bases; nucleotides not matched to a gene: 5. The germline CDR1 and CDR2 sequences are MNHNS and SASEGT. CDR3 in DNA: TGTGCCAGCAGTGAGCAGACAGGGACCACAGATACGCAGTATTTT. Translation: CASSEQTGTTDTQYF.

In this sample, this clone turned up once. V and J are TRBV18 and TRBJ1-2; D is unresolved. The germline V and J ends were trimmed by 2 bases and 8 bases, with 9 bases remaining between them. This CDR3 region has 12 residues. The germline V gene encodes CDR1 KGHSH and CDR2 LQKENI. The CDR3: CASSPDVSGYTF. CDR3 nucleotide sequence: TGTGCCAGCTCACCAGATGTTTCGGGCTACACCTTC.

This rearrangement joins TRBV5-1 to TRBJ2-7; a weak D match, TRBD2 (6 bases). CDR3 length: 15 residues. V was pared by 0 bases and J by 1 base, with 11 bases between. Looked up from germline, CDR1 is SGHRS and CDR2 is YFSETQ. The CDR3 here is CASSLGGTLSYEQYF. CDR3 DNA: TGCGCCAGCAGCTTGGGCGGGACGTTATCCTACGAGCAGTACTTC. The complete variable domain, with remaining parts taken from reference TRBV5-1 and TRBJ2-7, reads KAGVTQTPRYLIKTRGQQVTLSCSPISGHRSVSWYQQTPGQGLQFLFEYFSETQRNKGNFPGRFSGRQFSNSRSEMNVSTLELGDSALYLCASSLGGTLSYEQYFGPGTRLTVT.

This clone was counted between two and nine times. V is TRBV15 and J is TRBJ2-7; TRBD1 agrees at 8 bases. The V segment lost 2 bases and the J segment 5 bases; nucleotides outside the gene matches: 5. The CDR3 runs 14 residues. From germline, CDR1 is LNHNV and CDR2 YYDKDF (reference sequence). The CDR3 DNA reads as TGTGCCACCAGCAGACCAGGACAGGGAGACGAGCAGTACTTC. Translation: CATSRPGQGDEQYF.

The chain links TRBV30 to TRBJ1-2, with unresolved D. The CDR3 length is 12 residues. Germline V gene data show CDR1 as GTSNPN and CDR2 as SVGIG (reference sequence). With 8 bases removed from V and 8 bases from J, the gap between germline ends came to 18 bases. The chain's CDR3 is CAARTVYQGYTF. CDR3 bases: TGTGCCGCGAGGACGGTCTATCAGGGCTACACCTTC.

This clone came up a few times. The rearrangement joins TRBV6-6 to TRBJ2-2; D is undetermined. Per germline, CDR1 MNHNY and CDR2 SVGAGI (reference sequence). The germline V and J ends were trimmed by 2 bases and 2 bases, with 9 bases remaining between them. This CDR3 is 15 amino acids long. The CDR3 bases are TGTGCCAGCAGTTACCCGACGAGAAACACCGGGGAGCTGTTTTTT. It yields the protein CASSYPTRNTGELFF.

CDR3 sequence: CASSMQADTEAFF. CDR3 in DNA: TGTGCCAGTAGTATGCAGGCTGACACTGAAGCTTTCTTT. The chain is built from TRBV19 and TRBJ1-1; D remains unclear. Germline V lookup: CDR1 LNHDA, CDR2 SQIVND (reference sequence). The ends were cut back, 3 bases at V and 3 bases at J, with 8 bases in the middle. The CDR3 totals 13 residues.

The chain couples TRBV23-1 to TRBJ2-2; D is perhaps TRBD1 (7 bases). TRBV23-1 is treated as an ORF (open reading frame) with a function not yet certain. V gave up 4 bases and J gave up 5 bases, with 20 bases separating them. This CDR3 has 17 residues. The CDR3 DNA is TGCGCCAGCAGTCCAACAGGGGTAGCGGTGAGAACCGGGGAGCTGTTTTTT. Translated, it gives CASSPTGVAVRTGELFF.

CDR3 bases: TGTGCCAGTAGTATTAGCGGGAGGTCCTACGAGCAGTACTTC. This encodes CASSISGRSYEQYF. The gene calls are TRBV19 and TRBJ2-7, with 10 nucleotides matching TRBD2. V gave up 3 bases and J gave up 1 base; unmatched junction bases: 0. Per the germline V gene, CDR1 is LNHDA and CDR2 is SQIVND (reference sequence). This CDR3 has 14 residues.

This sequence joins TRBV29-1 and TRBJ1-2; D not resolved. The germline CDR1 and CDR2 sequences are SQVTM and ANQGSEA. This CDR3 comprises 12 residues. Trimming left V 7 bases short and J 4 bases short, with 13 bases between. The CDR3 region has the DNA TGCAGCGCCGCATCTTCATTCTATGGCTACACCTTC. Its translation: CSAASSFYGYTF.

The V gene is TRBV6-5, the J gene TRBJ2-7; 10 positions match TRBD1. J lost 3 bases, V lost 0 bases, and 2 bases had no gene match. The CDR3 is 15 residues long. Germline V gives CDR1 MNHEY, CDR2 SVGAGI. The CDR3, as DNA: TGTGCCAGCAGTTACTCCGGACAGGGGGACTACGAGCAGTACTTC. Translation gives CASSYSGQGDYEQYF.